This T cell receptor (beta chain) stems from a study of response to subunit inactivated influenza vaccine. This clonotype came up a few times. Germline V CDR1 and CDR2: DFQATT, SNEGSKA (reference sequence). The CDR3 sequence is 12 residues long. TCRdb independently ran MiXCR on the RT-PCR reads; one entry per CDR3 protein. The sample shows about 500,000 distinct CDR3 sequences, 16% of them seen only once. The receptor comes from a man between 50 and 75 years old who received an inactivated influenza vaccine. The material sequenced was CD4+ T cells sorted from PBMCs, taken 23 months after vaccination. The rearrangement uses TRBV20-1 and TRBJ1-1, with a possible D match to TRBD1 (5 bases). This CDR3 is CSANRDHSEAFF. CDR3 DNA: TGCAGCGCCAACCGGGACCACTCTGAAGCTTTCTTT.